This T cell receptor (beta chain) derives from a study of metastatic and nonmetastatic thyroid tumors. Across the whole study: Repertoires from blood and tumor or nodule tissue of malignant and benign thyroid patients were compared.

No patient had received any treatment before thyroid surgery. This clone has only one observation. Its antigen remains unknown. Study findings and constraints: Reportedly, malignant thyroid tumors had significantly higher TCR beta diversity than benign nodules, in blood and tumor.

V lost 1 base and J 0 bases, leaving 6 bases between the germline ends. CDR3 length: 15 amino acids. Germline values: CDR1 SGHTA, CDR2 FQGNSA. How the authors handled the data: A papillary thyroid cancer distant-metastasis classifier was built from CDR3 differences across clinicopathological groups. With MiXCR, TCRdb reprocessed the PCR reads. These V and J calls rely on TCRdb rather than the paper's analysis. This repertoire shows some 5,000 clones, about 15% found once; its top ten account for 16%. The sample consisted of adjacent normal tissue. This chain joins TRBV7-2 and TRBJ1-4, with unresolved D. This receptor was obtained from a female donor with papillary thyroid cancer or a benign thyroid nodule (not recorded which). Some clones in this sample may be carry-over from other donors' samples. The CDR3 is CASSLESTTNEKLFF. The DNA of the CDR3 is TGTGCCAGCAGCTTAGAGTCAACAACTAATGAAAAACTGTTTTTT.